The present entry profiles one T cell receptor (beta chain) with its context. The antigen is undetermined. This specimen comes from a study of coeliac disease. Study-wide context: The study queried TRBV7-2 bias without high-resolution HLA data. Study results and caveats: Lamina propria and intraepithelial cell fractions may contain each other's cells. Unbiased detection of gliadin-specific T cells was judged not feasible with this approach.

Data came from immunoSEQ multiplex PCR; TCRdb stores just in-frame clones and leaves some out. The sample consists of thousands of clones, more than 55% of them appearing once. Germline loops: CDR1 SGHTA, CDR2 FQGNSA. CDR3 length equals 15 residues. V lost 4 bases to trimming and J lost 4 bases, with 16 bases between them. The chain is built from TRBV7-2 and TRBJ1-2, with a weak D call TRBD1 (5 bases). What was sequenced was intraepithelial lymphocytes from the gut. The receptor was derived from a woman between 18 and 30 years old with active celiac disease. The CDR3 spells CASSSHGGAGYGYTF. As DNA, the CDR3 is TGTGCCAGCAGCTCACACGGCGGGGCTGGCTATGGCTACACCTTC.